This is a list of T cell receptor beta chains from one sample in a study of molecular identifiers for immune sequencing clone quantification. TCRdb redid the calling of the PCR reads with MiXCR, one entry per CDR3 protein. The repertoire holds about 510,000 distinct CDR3 sequences, with about 25% as singletons. The sample comprised naive CD8+ T cells from blood, with Jurkat cell RNA spiked in. The receptor source for this set is a human donor in good health. Some libraries in this study had Jurkat cell RNA spiked in. Both conserved end residues are part of each CDR3. D genes are given only for firm matches. The listing skips clone size in some rows; elsewhere it reads once, few, many or a size class.

>TRBD2|TRBJ2-5|TRBV7-2|many
TGTGCCAGCAGCCCCACCGGAGCGGGGCCACAAGAGACCCAGTACTTC
CASSPTGAGPQETQYF
>NA|TRBJ1-1|TRBV6-6|many
TGTGCCAGCAGTCCGACACAGAACACTGAAGCTTTCTTT
CASSPTQNTEAFF
>TRBD2|TRBJ2-3|TRBV27|many
TGTGCCAGCAGAGGACTAGCGGGCCGACGCACAGATACGCAGTATTTT
CASRGLAGRRTDTQYF
>NA|TRBJ2-7|TRBV30|few
TGTGCCTGGAGCAGGGGGGTGAGCTCCTACGAGCAGTACTTC
CAWSRGVSSYEQYF
>TRBD2|TRBJ2-3|TRBV6-2/TRBV6-3|once
TGTGCCAGCAGGGCTAGGACTAGCGGGGATTTCTCGGCAGATACGCAGTATTTT
CASRARTSGDFSADTQYF
>NA|TRBJ2-3|TRBV12-5|NA
TGTGCTAGTGGTTTGGTAGGGGGGGCCGAAACTTACACAGATACGCAGTATTTT
CASGLVGGAETYTDTQYF
>NA|TRBJ2-7|TRBV29-1|few
TGCAGCGTTGTAGATCCGGGGTTGCACGAGCAGTACTTC
CSVVDPGLHEQYF
>NA|TRBJ1-4|TRBV14|NA
TGTGCCAGCGCTTACAGGGATAATGAAAAACTGTTTTTT
CASAYRDNEKLFF
>NA|TRBJ2-4|TRBV6-2/TRBV6-3|many
TGTGCCAGCAAAACAGCGGACATTCAGTACTTC
CASKTADIQYF
>NA|TRBJ1-4|TRBV20-1|few
TGCAGTGTGAGCAGGGTATATGAAAAACTGTTTTTT
CSVSRVYEKLFF
>TRBD2|TRBJ2-1|TRBV4-3|NA
TGCGCCAGCAGCCAAGATAGCGGGGTCAACAATGAGCAGTTCTTC
CASSQDSGVNNEQFF
>NA|TRBJ2-7|TRBV4-3|many
TGCGCCAGCAGCCAAGCGAGCGGGGAGGGGGTATACGAGCAGTACTTC
CASSQASGEGVYEQYF
>TRBD2|TRBJ2-1|TRBV19|NA
TGTGCCAGTAGTATATTTAGCGGGGGGGCTGGTTACAATGAGCAGTTCTTC
CASSIFSGGAGYNEQFF
>NA|TRBJ2-3|TRBV20-1|NA
TGCAGTGCTAGACGGACTAACACAGGTACGCAGTATTTT
CSARRTNTGTQYF
>NA|TRBJ2-7|TRBV4-1|many
TGCGCCAGCAGCCGTCTGACGGCGTCCTACGAGCAGTACTTC
CASSRLTASYEQYF
>NA|TRBJ1-5|TRBV28|few
TGTGCCAGCAGGAAACAGGGTTATAGCAATCAGCCCCAGCATTTT
CASRKQGYSNQPQHF
>NA|TRBJ2-5|TRBV4-3|few
TGCGCCAGCAGCCCCGAAAGGGGAAAAGAGACCCAGTACTTC
CASSPERGKETQYF
>TRBD1|TRBJ2-1|TRBV5-6|many
TGTGCCAGCAGCTTGTTGGACAGGTCCTACAATGAGCAGTTCTTC
CASSLLDRSYNEQFF
>TRBD1|TRBJ2-3|TRBV5-5|few
TGTGCCAGCAGCTTGTTTTCGGACAGGGGGCAATGGGATACGCAGTATTTT
CASSLFSDRGQWDTQYF
>TRBD2|TRBJ2-3|TRBV6-2/TRBV6-3|many
TGTGCCAGCAGTTACACGGGAGGGCCGGGAGATACGCAGTATTTT
CASSYTGGPGDTQYF
>NA|TRBJ1-1|TRBV3-1|NA
TGTGCCAGCAGCCCAAGCGGTTTATGGGGGGCCGGCACTGAAGCTTTCTTT
CASSPSGLWGAGTEAFF
>NA|TRBJ2-7|TRBV19|NA
TGTGCCAGTAGTATTCACGACGGTCCCTACGAGCAGTACTTC
CASSIHDGPYEQYF
>NA|TRBJ2-4|TRBV11-2|many
TGTGCCAGCAGCCGAAGCTGGGGCAAAAACATTCAGTACTTC
CASSRSWGKNIQYF
>TRBD1|TRBJ2-2|TRBV7-2|many
TGTGCCACTAGGTTCAAAGCCCCTTGGACAGGGGAGACTGTGAACACCGGGGAGCTGTTTTTT
CATRFKAPWTGETVNTGELFF
>NA|TRBJ2-6|TRBV27|NA
TGTGCCAGCAGTCCTCTTGAGAGCTCTGGGGCCAACGTCCTGCCTTTC
CASSPLESSGANVLPF
>NA|TRBJ2-7|TRBV4-1|many
TGCGCCAGCAGCCAGGGGGCACAGAGCTCCTACGAGCAGTACTTC
CASSQGAQSSYEQYF
>TRBD1|TRBJ2-3|TRBV18|NA
TGTGCCAGCTCAACCACCACCGGGGACAGGGGAAAGAACACAGATACGCAGTATTTT
CASSTTTGDRGKNTDTQYF
>NA|TRBJ2-7|TRBV29-1|NA
TGCAGCGTTGGGATCGGGAACTCCTACGAGCAGTACTTC
CSVGIGNSYEQYF
>TRBD2|TRBJ2-3|TRBV5-4|NA
TGTGCCAGCAGCTTGAGTAGCGGGGTCACAGATACGCAGTATTTT
CASSLSSGVTDTQYF
>NA|TRBJ2-4|TRBV12-3/TRBV12-4|many
TGTGCCAGCAGTGCTAGCGTACTAGCCAAAAACATTCAGTACTTC
CASSASVLAKNIQYF
>TRBD1|TRBJ2-7|TRBV4-3|few
TGCGCCAGCAAAATGGGACAGGGAGCCTACGAGCAGTACTTC
CASKMGQGAYEQYF
>NA|TRBJ2-3|TRBV6-2/TRBV6-3|NA
TGTGCCAGCAGTTATTGGGGCCTTCAGGATGACCTCTCGGATACGCAGTATTTT
CASSYWGLQDDLSDTQYF
>NA|TRBJ2-7|TRBV20-1|many
TGCAGTGCTAGAGGACAGACCTACGAGCAGTACTTC
CSARGQTYEQYF
>NA|TRBJ2-7|TRBV20-1|NA
TGCAGTGCTAGCGTATCTTTAGACCCGGATCCCGAGCAGTACTTC
CSASVSLDPDPEQYF
>NA|TRBJ2-1|TRBV7-6|NA
TGTGCCAGCAGCTCCTGGACAGCCCGTCATGAGCAGTTCTTC
CASSSWTARHEQFF
>TRBD1|TRBJ1-4|TRBV6-6|few
TGTGCCAGCAGTGACAGGGTAACAACTAATGAAAAACTGTTTTTT
CASSDRVTTNEKLFF
>NA|TRBJ2-7|TRBV5-8|NA
TGTGCCAGCAGCTTGCGGGGTACGGTATCCTACGAGCAGTACTTC
CASSLRGTVSYEQYF
>NA|TRBJ1-5|TRBV28|few
TGTGCCAGCAGTTGGACAGTTTATAGCAATCAGCCCCAGCATTTT
CASSWTVYSNQPQHF
>NA|TRBJ1-2|TRBV14|many
TGTGCCAGCAGGCCCGACGGTAACTATGGCTACACCTTC
CASRPDGNYGYTF
>NA|TRBJ2-5|TRBV5-3|few
TGTGCCAGCAGCTTGGGACTGGCACCAGAGACCCAGTACTTC
CASSLGLAPETQYF
>TRBD2|TRBJ2-3|TRBV20-1|NA
TGCAGTGCGAGCTCCCTACTCGGGACTAGCGTTAGAACATCAGATACGCAGTATTTT
CSASSLLGTSVRTSDTQYF
>NA|TRBJ2-5|TRBV4-3|few
TGCGCCAGCAGCCAAGTATTGCAGGGGCCGGAGACCCAGTACTTC
CASSQVLQGPETQYF
>TRBD1|TRBJ1-2|TRBV4-1|NA
TGCGCCAGCAGCCAAGAAGGACGTGGACAGGGTCAAGGCTACACCTTC
CASSQEGRGQGQGYTF
>TRBD1|TRBJ2-1|TRBV29-1|NA
TGCAGCGTTGAGTCGACAGGGGGCTTTCAATACAATGAGCAGTTCTTC
CSVESTGGFQYNEQFF
>NA|TRBJ2-7|TRBV5-1|few
TGCGCCAGCAGCTTGGACCTTGGGGAGCAGTACTTC
CASSLDLGEQYF
>TRBD2|TRBJ2-1|TRBV29-1|NA
TGCAGCGTCGTAGCGGGAGGGCCCTACAATGAGCAGTTCTTC
CSVVAGGPYNEQFF
>TRBD1|TRBJ2-6|TRBV2|few
TGTGCCAGCAGCAACTCCCGGGACAGCCAAACTTCCTTCTCTGGGGCCAACGTCCTGACTTTC
CASSNSRDSQTSFSGANVLTF
>TRBD2|TRBJ2-1|TRBV4-2|few
TGTGCCAGCAGCTACGGACTAGCGGGAGTTGGGTCCTACAATGAGCAGTTCTTC
CASSYGLAGVGSYNEQFF
>NA|TRBJ2-7|TRBV5-3|NA
TGTGCCAGCAGCTTCCCGGTGCCCCCAACCTACGCGCAGTACTTC
CASSFPVPPTYAQYF
>NA|TRBJ2-5|TRBV28|NA
TGTGCCAGCAGTTCCGGGACCTGGGAGACCCAGTACTTC
CASSSGTWETQYF
>NA|TRBJ1-5|TRBV5-4|many
TGTGCCAGCAGCTTGGGGGCGGCCCAGCCCCAGCATTTT
CASSLGAAQPQHF
>TRBD2|TRBJ2-1|TRBV12-3/TRBV12-4|few
TGTGCCAGCAGCCAAATGCAGCGGGGGGACAATGAGCAGTTCTTC
CASSQMQRGDNEQFF
>NA|TRBJ1-4|TRBV9|NA
TGTGCCAGCAGCGTAGAGGCAGAGGAAAAACTGTTTTTT
CASSVEAEEKLFF
>NA|TRBJ1-2|TRBV9|NA
TGTGCCAGCAGCGTAGGTGCGGCCTATGGCTACACCTTC
CASSVGAAYGYTF
>TRBD2|TRBJ2-2|TRBV29-1|few
TGCAGCGCGACGGGGGGGCCGGGGACCGGGGAGCTGTTTTTT
CSATGGPGTGELFF